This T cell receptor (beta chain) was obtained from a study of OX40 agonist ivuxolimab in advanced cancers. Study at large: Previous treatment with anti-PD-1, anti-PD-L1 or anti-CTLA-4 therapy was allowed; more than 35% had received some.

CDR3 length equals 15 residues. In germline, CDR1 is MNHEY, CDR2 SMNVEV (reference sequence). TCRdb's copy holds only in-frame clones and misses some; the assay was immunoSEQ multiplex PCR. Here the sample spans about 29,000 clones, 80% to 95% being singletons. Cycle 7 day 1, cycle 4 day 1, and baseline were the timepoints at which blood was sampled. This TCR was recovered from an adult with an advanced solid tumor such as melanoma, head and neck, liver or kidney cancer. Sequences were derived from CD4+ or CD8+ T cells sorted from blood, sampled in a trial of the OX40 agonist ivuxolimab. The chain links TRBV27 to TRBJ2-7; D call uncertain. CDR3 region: CASSIAPGRAYEQYF. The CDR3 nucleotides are TGTGCGAGCTCCATAGCACCGGGCAGAGCCTACGAGCAGTACTTC.